The 10 T cell receptor beta chains below were found in one sample sequenced in a study of read filtering for tumor transcriptome and immune sequencing. This library used 300 to 450 ng RNA and molecular barcoded adaptors spanning alpha/delta and beta/gamma chains. TCRdb processed the reads anew with MiXCR; each CDR3 protein has one entry. The data show some 40,000 distinct CDR3 sequences, roughly an eighth seen once. Material: a population of CD138-negative cells sorted from bone marrow. The receptor source for this set is a donor over 35 with multiple myeloma.

The sample holds many counts of this clonotype. The J gene is TRBJ2-3, the V gene TRBV24-1; 9 bases agree with TRBD1. Trimming removed 0 bases from V and 4 bases from J; junction bases left unmatched: 4. The CDR3 length is 16 residues. The germline V gene encodes CDR1 KGHDR and CDR2 SFDVKD. The CDR3 coding sequence is TGTGCCACCAGTGATTTGGAACAGGGGGCCTCAGATACGCAGTATTTT. Translation gives CATSDLEQGASDTQYF.

On this clonotype itself: A far larger clone lies a single base away; this is likely a read error. The rearrangement joins TRBV7-8 to TRBJ2-1; the match to TRBD2 covers 10 bases. This CDR3 has 15 amino acids. From germline, CDR1 is SGHVS and CDR2 FQNEAQ. Losses at the gene ends were 2 bases for V and 9 bases for J; bases not matched to a gene: 7. CDR3 region: CASSLSLAGDTEQFF. The CDR3 DNA follows: TGTGCCAGCAGCTTATCTCTAGCGGGGGACACTGAGCAGTTCTTC.

Ten or more counts support this clonotype. The CDR3 DNA is TGCGCCAGCAGCCAAGATCAAGGAGGGGCCCAAACCTCTGAAGCTTTCTTT. It is translated as CASSQDQGGAQTSEAFF. This chain joins TRBV4-1 and TRBJ1-1; tentatively, D is TRBD1 (5 bases). Germline CDR1 reads MGHRA; CDR2 reads YSYEKL. With 0 bases removed from V and 6 bases from J, the gap between germline ends came to 20 bases. The CDR3 runs 17 residues.

This clonotype was detected ten times or more. This chain links TRBV28 with TRBJ2-7; 9 bases map to TRBD1. V was pared by 5 bases and J by 4 bases, with 6 bases of the junction left unmatched. The CDR3 length is 14 residues. Germline V gives CDR1 MDHEN, CDR2 SYDVKM. CDR3 sequence: CASSIGTGMYEQYF. The DNA for the CDR3 is TGTGCCAGCAGTATCGGGACAGGGATGTACGAGCAGTACTTC.

This clonotype was seen repeatedly, ten times or more. The genes are TRBV28 and TRBJ2-7; D gene unclear. Deletions cut 3 bases from V and 5 bases from J, with 11 bases between. The CDR3 sequence is 13 residues long. Germline lookup yields CDR1 MDHEN and CDR2 SYDVKM. CDR3 protein: CASSLTAVDEQYF. CDR3 coding DNA: TGTGCCAGCAGTTTGACTGCGGTTGACGAGCAGTACTTC.

This clonotype was seen ten or more times. This chain uses TRBV14 with TRBJ1-3; no reliable D call. The CDR3 has 13 amino acids. V was clipped by 6 bases and J by 4 bases, with 10 bases between them. Germline CDR1 reads SGHDN; CDR2 reads FVKESK. In DNA, the CDR3 is TGTGCCAGCAGTCGGGCCCGGGGAAACACCATATATTTT. Translating it yields CASSRARGNTIYF.

This clonotype occurred many times. The rearrangement joins TRBV5-1 to TRBJ2-3, with D possibly being TRBD2 (5 bases). The V gene's germline CDR1 is SGHRS and CDR2 YFSETQ. This CDR3 is built from 20 residues. V was cut by 0 bases and J by 4 bases, with 27 bases left in between. The CDR3 nucleotides read TGCGCCAGCAGCTTGGGCGGGTATATCAACGTCTCTCTAGAGGCAGATACGCAGTATTTT. Residues: CASSLGGYINVSLEADTQYF.

This clonotype was observed at least ten times. V is TRBV5-1 and J is TRBJ2-3; 12 bases are a match to TRBD2. The trim removed 0 bases at V and 6 bases at J, leaving 8 bases unmatched. This CDR3 has 17 residues. In germline, CDR1 is SGHRS, CDR2 YFSETQ. Written as DNA, the CDR3 is TGCGCCAGCAGCTTGGGGGTCACTAGCGGGAGGTTTGATACGCAGTATTTT. Its protein product is CASSLGVTSGRFDTQYF. Variable domain in full (rest from reference TRBV5-1 and TRBJ2-3): KAGVTQTPRYLIKTRGQQVTLSCSPISGHRSVSWYQQTPGQGLQFLFEYFSETQRNKGNFPGRFSGRQFSNSRSEMNVSTLELGDSALYLCASSLGVTSGRFDTQYFGPGTRLTVL.

This clonotype was counted many times. The V call is TRBV28, the J call TRBJ1-2; 10 bases agree with TRBD1. CDR1 is MDHEN and CDR2 is SYDVKM in the germline V gene. V shed 3 bases, J shed 8 bases, and the junction held 6 bases outside the gene matches. The CDR3 is 14 residues long. DNA for the CDR3: TGTGCCAGCAGTTTCCAGACAGGGGGCTTAGGCTACACCTTC. This gives the protein CASSFQTGGLGYTF.

This clonotype was found many times. The CDR3 reads CASSQAVRSYNEQFF. The CDR3, as DNA: TGTGCCAGCAGCCAAGCCGTGAGGTCCTACAATGAGCAGTTCTTC. This chain links TRBV4-2 with TRBJ2-1; D call uncertain. This CDR3 spans 15 amino acids. Germline CDR1 LGHNA, CDR2 YNFKEQ. Deletions cut 1 base from V and 1 base from J, with 8 bases between.